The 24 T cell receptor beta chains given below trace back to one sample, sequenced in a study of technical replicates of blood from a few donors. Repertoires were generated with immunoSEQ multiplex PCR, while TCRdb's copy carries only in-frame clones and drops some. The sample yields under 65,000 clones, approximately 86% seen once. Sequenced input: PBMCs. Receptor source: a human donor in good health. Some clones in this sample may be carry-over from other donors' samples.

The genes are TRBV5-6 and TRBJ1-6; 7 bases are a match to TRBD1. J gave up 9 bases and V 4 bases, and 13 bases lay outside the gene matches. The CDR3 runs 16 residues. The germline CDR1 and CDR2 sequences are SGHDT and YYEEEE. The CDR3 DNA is TGTGCCAGCAGCGGGGACAGTCGGGGTTTGGGTTCACCCCTCCACTTT. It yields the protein CASSGDSRGLGSPLHF.

This chain's CDR3 is CASSSLESTDTQYF. The CDR3 DNA reads as TGTGCCAGCAGCTCCCTTGAGAGCACAGATACGCAGTATTTT. The rearrangement uses TRBV7-9 and TRBJ2-3; D is undetermined. Germline CDR1 reads SEHNR; CDR2 reads FQNEAQ (reference sequence). Trimming took off 4 bases at V and 0 bases at J, with 8 bases between the two ends. The length of the CDR3 is 14 residues.

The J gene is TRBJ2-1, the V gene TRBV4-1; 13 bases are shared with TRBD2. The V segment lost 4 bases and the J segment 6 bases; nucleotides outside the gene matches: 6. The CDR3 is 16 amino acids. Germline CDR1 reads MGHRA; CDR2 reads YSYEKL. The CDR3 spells CASSRTSGGLGNEQFF. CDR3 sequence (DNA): TGCGCCAGCAGCCGGACTAGCGGGGGATTGGGCAATGAGCAGTTCTTC.

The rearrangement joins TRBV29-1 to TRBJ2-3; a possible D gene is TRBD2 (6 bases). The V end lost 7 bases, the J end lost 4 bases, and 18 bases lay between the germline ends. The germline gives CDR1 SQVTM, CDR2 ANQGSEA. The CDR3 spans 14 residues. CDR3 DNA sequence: TGCAGCGACCACGCCGGCGCGGGGTCAGATACGCAGTATTTT. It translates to CSDHAGAGSDTQYF.

The CDR3 region has the DNA TGTGCCAGCAGCGCGACAGGTCTCTATGGCTACACCTTC. It codes for CASSATGLYGYTF. The V call is TRBV5-5, the J call TRBJ1-2, with D possibly TRBD1 on 6 matching bases. Trimming cost V 4 bases and J 4 bases, with 11 bases left between them. The CDR3 sequence is 13 residues long. Germline CDR1 reads SGHKS; CDR2 reads YYEKEE (reference sequence).

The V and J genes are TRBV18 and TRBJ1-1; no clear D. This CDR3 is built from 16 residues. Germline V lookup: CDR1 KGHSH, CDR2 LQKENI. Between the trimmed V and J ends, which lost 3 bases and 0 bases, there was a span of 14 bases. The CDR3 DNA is TGTGCCAGCTCACCCCTCTTGGGAGGCCTGAACACTGAAGCTTTCTTT. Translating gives CASSPLLGGLNTEAFF. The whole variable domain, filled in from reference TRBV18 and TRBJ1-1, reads NAGVMQNPRHLVRRRGQEARLRCSPMKGHSHVYWYRQLPEEGLKFMVYLQKENIIDESGMPKERFSAEFPKEGPSILRIQQVVRGDSAAYFCASSPLLGGLNTEAFFGQGTRLTVV.

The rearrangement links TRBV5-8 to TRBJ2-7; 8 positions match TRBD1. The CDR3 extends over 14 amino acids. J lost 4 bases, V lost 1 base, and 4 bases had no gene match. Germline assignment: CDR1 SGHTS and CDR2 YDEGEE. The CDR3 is CASSLWDRPYEQYF. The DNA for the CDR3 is TGTGCCAGCAGCTTGTGGGACAGGCCTTACGAGCAGTACTTC. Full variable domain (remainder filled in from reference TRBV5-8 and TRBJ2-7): EAGVTQSPTHLIKTRGQQATLRCSPISGHTSVYWYQQALGLGLQFLLWYDEGEERNRGNFPPRFSGRQFPNYSSELNVNALELEDSALYLCASSLWDRPYEQYFGPGTRLTVT.

CDR3 DNA: TGTGCCTGGAGTCGACTACAAGAGACCCAGTACTTC. This gives the protein CAWSRLQETQYF. The chain combines TRBV30 with TRBJ2-5; the D gene is possibly TRBD2 (5 bases). This CDR3 region has 12 residues. Germline V gives CDR1 GTSNPN, CDR2 SVGIG (reference sequence). Deletions cut 2 bases from V and 2 bases from J, with 6 bases between.

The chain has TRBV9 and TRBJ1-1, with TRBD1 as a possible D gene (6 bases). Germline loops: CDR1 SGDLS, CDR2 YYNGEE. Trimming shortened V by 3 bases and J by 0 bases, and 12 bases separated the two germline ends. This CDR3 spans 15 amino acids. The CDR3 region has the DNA TGTGCCAGCAGCGCAACCACAGGGTTGAACACTGAAGCTTTCTTT. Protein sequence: CASSATTGLNTEAFF.

The CDR3 nucleotides read TGTGCCAGCAGCCTTCGGGGACTAGCGGGAGGGCCCCAGTCCAATGAGCAGTTCTTC. Amino acids: CASSLRGLAGGPQSNEQFF. This chain connects TRBV7-9 to TRBJ2-1; 16 bases fit TRBD2. Germline values: CDR1 SEHNR, CDR2 FQNEAQ (reference sequence). J was trimmed by 6 bases and V by 5 bases; bases with no gene match: 13. The CDR3 totals 19 residues.

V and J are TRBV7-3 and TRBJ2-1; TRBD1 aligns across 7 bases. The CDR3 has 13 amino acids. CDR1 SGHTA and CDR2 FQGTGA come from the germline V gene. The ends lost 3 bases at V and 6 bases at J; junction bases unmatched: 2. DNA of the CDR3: TGTGCCAGCAGCTTCCGGGACAGCAATGAGCAGTTCTTC. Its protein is CASSFRDSNEQFF.

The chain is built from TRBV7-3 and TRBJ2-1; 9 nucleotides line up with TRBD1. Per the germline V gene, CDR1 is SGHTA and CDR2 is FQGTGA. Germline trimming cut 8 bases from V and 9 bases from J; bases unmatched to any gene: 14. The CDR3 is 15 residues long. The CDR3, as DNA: TGTGCCAGCGGTGGGACAGGGATAATCGTTAGTGAGCAGTTCTTC. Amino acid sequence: CASGGTGIIVSEQFF.

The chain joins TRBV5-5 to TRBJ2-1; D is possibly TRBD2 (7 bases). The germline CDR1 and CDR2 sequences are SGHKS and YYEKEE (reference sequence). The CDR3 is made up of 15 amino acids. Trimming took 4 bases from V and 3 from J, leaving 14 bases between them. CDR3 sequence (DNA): TGTGCCAGCAGCCAGCGGGACATATACTACAATGAGCAGTTCTTC. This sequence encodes CASSQRDIYYNEQFF.

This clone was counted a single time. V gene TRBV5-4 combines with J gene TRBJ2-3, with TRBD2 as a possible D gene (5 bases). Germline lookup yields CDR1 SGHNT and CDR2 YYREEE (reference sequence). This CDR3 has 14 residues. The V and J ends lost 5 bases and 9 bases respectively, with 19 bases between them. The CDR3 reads CASSYAGERETQYF. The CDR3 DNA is TGTGCCAGCAGTTACGCCGGGGAGAGGGAGACGCAGTATTTT. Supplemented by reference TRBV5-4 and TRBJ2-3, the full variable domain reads ETGVTQSPTHLIKTRGQQVTLRCSSQSGHNTVSWYQQALGQGPQFIFQYYREEENGRGNFPPRFSGLQFPNYSSELNVNALELDDSALYLCASSYAGERETQYFGPGTRLTVL.

CDR3 residues: CASSPRTSGIYEQYF. The CDR3 nucleotides read TGTGCCAGCAGCCCCAGGACTAGCGGGATCTACGAGCAGTACTTC. The rearrangement links TRBV7-8 to TRBJ2-7, with 12 bases that match TRBD2. V was clipped by 5 bases and J by 3 bases; unmatched bases: 5. The germline CDR1 and CDR2 sequences are SGHVS and FQNEAQ. This CDR3 has 15 residues. Variable domain in full (rest from reference TRBV7-8 and TRBJ2-7): GAGVSQSPRYKVAKRGQDVALRCDPISGHVSLFWYQQALGQGPEFLTYFQNEAQLDKSGLPSDRFFAERPEGSVSTLKIQRTQQEDSAVYLCASSPRTSGIYEQYFGPGTRLTVT.

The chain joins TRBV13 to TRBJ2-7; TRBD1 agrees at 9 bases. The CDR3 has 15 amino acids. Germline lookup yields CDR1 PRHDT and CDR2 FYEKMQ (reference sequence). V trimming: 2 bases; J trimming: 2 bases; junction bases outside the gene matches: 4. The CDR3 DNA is TGTGCCAGCAGCTTACAGGGGGACAGGGCCTACGAGCAGTACTTC. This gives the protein CASSLQGDRAYEQYF.

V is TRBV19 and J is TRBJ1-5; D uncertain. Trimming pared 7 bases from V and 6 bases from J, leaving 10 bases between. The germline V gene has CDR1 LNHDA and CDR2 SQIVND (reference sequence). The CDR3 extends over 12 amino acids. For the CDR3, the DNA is TGTGCCAGTAAAGAGGGTTCTCAGCCCCAGCATTTT. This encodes CASKEGSQPQHF. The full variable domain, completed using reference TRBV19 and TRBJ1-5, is DGGITQSPKYLFRKEGQNVTLSCEQNLNHDAMYWYRQDPGQGLRLIYYSQIVNDFQKGDIAEGYSVSREKKESFPLTVTSAQKNPTAFYLCASKEGSQPQHFGDGTRLSIL.

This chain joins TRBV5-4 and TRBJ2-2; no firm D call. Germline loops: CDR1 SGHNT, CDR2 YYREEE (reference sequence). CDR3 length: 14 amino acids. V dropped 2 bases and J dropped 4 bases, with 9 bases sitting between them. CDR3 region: CASSFRDTTGELFF. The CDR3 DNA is TGTGCCAGCAGCTTTCGCGACACCACCGGGGAGCTGTTTTTT. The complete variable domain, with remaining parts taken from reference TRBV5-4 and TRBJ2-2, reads ETGVTQSPTHLIKTRGQQVTLRCSSQSGHNTVSWYQQALGQGPQFIFQYYREEENGRGNFPPRFSGLQFPNYSSELNVNALELDDSALYLCASSFRDTTGELFFGEGSRLTVL.

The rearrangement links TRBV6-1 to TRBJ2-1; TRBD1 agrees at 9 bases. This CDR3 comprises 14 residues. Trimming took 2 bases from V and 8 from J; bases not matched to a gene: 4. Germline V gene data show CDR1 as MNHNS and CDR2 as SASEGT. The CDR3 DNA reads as TGTGCCAGCAGTGAAAAACAGGGGGCCCATGAGCAGTTCTTC. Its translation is CASSEKQGAHEQFF.

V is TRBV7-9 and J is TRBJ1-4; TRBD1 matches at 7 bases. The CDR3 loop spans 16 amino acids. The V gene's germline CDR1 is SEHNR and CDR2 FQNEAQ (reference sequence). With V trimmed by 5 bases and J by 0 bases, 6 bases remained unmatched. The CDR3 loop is CASSQGDRTTNEKLFF. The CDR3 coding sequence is TGTGCCAGCAGCCAAGGGGACAGAACAACTAATGAAAAACTGTTTTTT.

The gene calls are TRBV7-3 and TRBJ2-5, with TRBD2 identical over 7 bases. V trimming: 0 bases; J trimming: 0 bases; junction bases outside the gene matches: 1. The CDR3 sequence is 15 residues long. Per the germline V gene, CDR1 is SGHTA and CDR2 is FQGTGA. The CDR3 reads CASSLTAGNQETQYF. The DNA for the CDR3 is TGTGCCAGCAGCTTAACAGCGGGGAACCAAGAGACCCAGTACTTC.

The CDR3 sequence is CASSEVDRGLGYTF. In DNA, the CDR3 is TGTGCCAGCTCGGAAGTGGACAGGGGGCTTGGCTACACCTTC. The rearrangement joins TRBV18 to TRBJ1-2; 11 bases fit TRBD1. After removal of 6 bases from V and 7 bases from J, the junction contained 7 bases not matched to a gene. The CDR3 extends over 14 amino acids. The germline V gene encodes CDR1 KGHSH and CDR2 LQKENI. Together with reference TRBV18 and TRBJ1-2, the CDR3 gives the full variable domain: NAGVMQNPRHLVRRRGQEARLRCSPMKGHSHVYWYRQLPEEGLKFMVYLQKENIIDESGMPKERFSAEFPKEGPSILRIQQVVRGDSAAYFCASSEVDRGLGYTFGSGTRLTVV.

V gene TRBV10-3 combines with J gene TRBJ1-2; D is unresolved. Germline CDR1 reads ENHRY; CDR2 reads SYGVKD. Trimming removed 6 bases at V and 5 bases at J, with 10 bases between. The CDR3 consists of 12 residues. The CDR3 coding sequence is TGTGCCATCAGCCCCTTATCTTATGGCTACACCTTC. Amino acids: CAISPLSYGYTF.

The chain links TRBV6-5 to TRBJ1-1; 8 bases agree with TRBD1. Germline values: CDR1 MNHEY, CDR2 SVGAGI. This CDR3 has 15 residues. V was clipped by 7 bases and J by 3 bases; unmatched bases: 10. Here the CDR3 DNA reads TGTGCCAGCACCTTAAACAGGGGGACGGACACTGAAGCTTTCTTT. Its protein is CASTLNRGTDTEAFF.